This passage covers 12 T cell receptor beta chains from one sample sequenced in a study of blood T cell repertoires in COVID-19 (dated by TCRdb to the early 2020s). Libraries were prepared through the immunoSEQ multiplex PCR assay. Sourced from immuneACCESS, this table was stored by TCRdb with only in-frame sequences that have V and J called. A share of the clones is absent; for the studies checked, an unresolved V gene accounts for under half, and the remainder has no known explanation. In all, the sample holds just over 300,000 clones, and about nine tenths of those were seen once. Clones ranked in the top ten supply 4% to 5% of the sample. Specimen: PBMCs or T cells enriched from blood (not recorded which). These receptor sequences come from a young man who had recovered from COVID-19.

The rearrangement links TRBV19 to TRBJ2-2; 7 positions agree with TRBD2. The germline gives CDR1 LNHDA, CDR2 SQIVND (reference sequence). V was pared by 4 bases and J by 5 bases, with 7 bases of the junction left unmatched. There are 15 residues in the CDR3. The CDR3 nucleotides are TGTGCCAGTAGTACTGAGAGGGAGGGGACCGGGGAGCTGTTTTTT. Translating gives CASSTEREGTGELFF.

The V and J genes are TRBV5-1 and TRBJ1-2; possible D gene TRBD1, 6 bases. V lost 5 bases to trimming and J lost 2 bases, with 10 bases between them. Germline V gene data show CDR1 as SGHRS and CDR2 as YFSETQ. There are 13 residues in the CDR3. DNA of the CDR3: TGCGCCAGCAGTAATCAGGGGAACTATGGCTACACCTTC. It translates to CASSNQGNYGYTF.

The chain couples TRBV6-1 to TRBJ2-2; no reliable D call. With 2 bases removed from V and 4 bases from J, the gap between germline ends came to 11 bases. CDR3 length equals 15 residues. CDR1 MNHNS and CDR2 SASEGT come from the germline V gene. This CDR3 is CASSELRFSTGELFF. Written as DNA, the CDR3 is TGTGCCAGCAGTGAACTCAGATTCTCCACCGGGGAGCTGTTTTTT.

The CDR3 loop reads CAWSGGGAHIQYF. The CDR3 DNA sequence: TGTGCCTGGAGTGGCGGGGGGGCGCACATTCAGTACTTC. The J gene is TRBJ2-4, the V gene TRBV30; TRBD2 matches 9 bases. CDR3 length equals 13 residues. Germline CDR1 is GTSNPN and CDR2 is SVGIG (reference sequence). With 1 base clipped from V and 8 bases from J, the junction kept 3 bases outside the gene matches.

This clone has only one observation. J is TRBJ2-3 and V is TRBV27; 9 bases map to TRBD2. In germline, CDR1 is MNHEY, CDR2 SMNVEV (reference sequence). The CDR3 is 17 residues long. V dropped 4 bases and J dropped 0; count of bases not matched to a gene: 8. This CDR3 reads CASSSPLSGRSTDTQYF. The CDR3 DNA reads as TGTGCCAGCAGTTCTCCCCTTAGCGGGAGAAGCACAGATACGCAGTATTTT.

The chain's CDR3 is CASTPAGDTQYF. In nucleotides, the CDR3 is TGTGCCAGCACCCCTGCCGGAGATACGCAGTATTTT. V and J are TRBV12-3 or TRBV12-4 and TRBJ2-3; the D is unclear. The CDR3 has 12 residues. The V and J ends lost 7 bases and 5 bases respectively, with 10 bases between them.

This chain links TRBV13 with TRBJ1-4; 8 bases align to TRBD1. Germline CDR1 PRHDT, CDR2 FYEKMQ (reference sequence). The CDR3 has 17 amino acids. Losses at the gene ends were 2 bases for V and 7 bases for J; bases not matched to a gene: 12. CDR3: CASSLKGPGQAGEKLFF. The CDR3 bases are TGTGCCAGCAGCTTAAAAGGTCCGGGACAGGCGGGTGAAAAACTGTTTTTT.

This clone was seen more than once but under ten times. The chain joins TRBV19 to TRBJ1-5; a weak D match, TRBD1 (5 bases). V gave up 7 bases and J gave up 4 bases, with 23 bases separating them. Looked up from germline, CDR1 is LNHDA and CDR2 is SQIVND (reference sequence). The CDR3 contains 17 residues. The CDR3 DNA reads TGTGCCAGTAAGGGGTTAGGTGTTATCAAGTGGAATCAGCCCCAGCATTTT. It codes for CASKGLGVIKWNQPQHF.

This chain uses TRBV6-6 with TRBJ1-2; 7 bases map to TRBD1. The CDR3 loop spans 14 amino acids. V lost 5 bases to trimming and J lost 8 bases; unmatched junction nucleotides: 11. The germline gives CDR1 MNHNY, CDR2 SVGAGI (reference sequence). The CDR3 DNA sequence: TGTGCCAGCAGTCCGTCAAAGGGGGCTGAGGGCTACACCTTC. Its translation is CASSPSKGAEGYTF.

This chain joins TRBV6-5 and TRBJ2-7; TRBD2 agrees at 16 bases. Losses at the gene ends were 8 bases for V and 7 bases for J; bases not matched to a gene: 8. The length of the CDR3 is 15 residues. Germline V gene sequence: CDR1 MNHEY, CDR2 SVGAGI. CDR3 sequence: CASPTGLAGGWEQYF. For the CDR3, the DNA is TGTGCCAGCCCGACGGGACTAGCGGGAGGGTGGGAGCAGTACTTC.

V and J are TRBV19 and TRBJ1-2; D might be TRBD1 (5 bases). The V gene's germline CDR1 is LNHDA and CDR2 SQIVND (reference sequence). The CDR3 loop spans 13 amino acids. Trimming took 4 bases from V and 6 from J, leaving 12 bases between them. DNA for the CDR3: TGTGCCAGTAGTACAGGGTGGGAAGATGGCTACACCTTC. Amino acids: CASSTGWEDGYTF.

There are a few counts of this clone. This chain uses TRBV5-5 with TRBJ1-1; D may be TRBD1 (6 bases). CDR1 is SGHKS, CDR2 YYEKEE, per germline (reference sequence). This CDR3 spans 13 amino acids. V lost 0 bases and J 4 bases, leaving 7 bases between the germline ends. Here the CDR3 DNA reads TGTGCCAGCAGCTTGGCAGGGGCCACTGAAGCTTTCTTT. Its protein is CASSLAGATEAFF. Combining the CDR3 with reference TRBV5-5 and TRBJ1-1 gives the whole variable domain DAGVTQSPTHLIKTRGQQVTLRCSPISGHKSVSWYQQVLGQGPQFIFQYYEKEERGRGNFPDRFSARQFPNYSSELNVNALLLGDSALYLCASSLAGATEAFFGQGTRLTVV.